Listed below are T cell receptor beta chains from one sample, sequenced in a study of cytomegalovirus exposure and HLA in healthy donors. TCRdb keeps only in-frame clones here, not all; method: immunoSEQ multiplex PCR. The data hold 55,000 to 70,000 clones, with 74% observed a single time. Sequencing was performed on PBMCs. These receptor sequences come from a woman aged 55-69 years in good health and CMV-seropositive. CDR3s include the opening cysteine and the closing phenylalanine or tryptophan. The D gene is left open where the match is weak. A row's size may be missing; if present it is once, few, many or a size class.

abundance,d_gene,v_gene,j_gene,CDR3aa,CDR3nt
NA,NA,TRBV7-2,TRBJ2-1,CASSLETFSSEQFF,TGTGCCAGCAGCTTAGAAACTTTCTCGAGTGAGCAGTTCTTC
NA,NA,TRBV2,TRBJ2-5,CASTRGIQETQYF,TGTGCCAGCACTCGAGGAATCCAAGAGACCCAGTACTTC
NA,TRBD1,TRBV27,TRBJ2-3,CASRTTGTDTQYF,TGTGCCAGCAGAACGACAGGGACAGATACGCAGTATTTT
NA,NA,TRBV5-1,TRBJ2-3,CASSLGSGLTDTQYF,TGCGCCAGCAGCTTGGGTAGCGGACTCACAGATACGCAGTATTTT
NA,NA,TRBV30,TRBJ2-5,CAWNRQETQYF,TGTGCCTGGAACAGGCAGGAGACCCAGTACTTC
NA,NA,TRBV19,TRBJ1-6,CASRPGLDNSPLHF,TGTGCCAGTAGACCAGGGTTAGATAATTCACCCCTCCACTTT
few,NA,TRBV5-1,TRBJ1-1,CASRAGYTEAFF,TGCGCCAGCCGGGCGGGGTACACTGAAGCTTTCTTT
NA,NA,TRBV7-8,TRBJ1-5,CASSTTTGPRQPQHF,TGTGCCAGCAGCACCACGACAGGCCCTAGGCAGCCCCAGCATTTT
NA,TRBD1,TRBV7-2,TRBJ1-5,CASSFGTGKNQPQHF,TGTGCCAGCAGCTTTGGGACAGGGAAGAATCAGCCCCAGCATTTT
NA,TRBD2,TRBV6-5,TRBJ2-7,CASSSRGGAQYF,TGTGCCAGCAGTTCTCGGGGGGGGGCCCAGTACTTC
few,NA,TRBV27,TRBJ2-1,CASSPLTGSNEQFF,TGTGCCAGCAGTCCATTAACGGGGTCCAATGAGCAGTTCTTC
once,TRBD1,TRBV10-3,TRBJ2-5,CAISERGLIETQYF,TGTGCCATCAGTGAGAGGGGGCTAATAGAGACCCAGTACTTC
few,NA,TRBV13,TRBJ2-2,CASSSEGHTGELFF,TGTGCCAGCAGCTCGGAGGGCCACACCGGGGAGCTGTTTTTT
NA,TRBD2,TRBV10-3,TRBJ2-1,CATLAGGRYNEQFF,TGTGCCACCTTAGCGGGGGGGCGTTACAATGAGCAGTTCTTC
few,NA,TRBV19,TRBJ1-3,CASSISSRSGNTIYF,TGTGCCAGTAGTATATCTAGCCGGTCTGGAAACACCATATATTTT
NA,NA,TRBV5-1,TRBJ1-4,CASSTPEVVGEKLFF,TGCGCCAGCAGTACTCCTGAGGTCGTCGGGGAAAAACTGTTTTTT
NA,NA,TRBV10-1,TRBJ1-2,CASSGGTDPAGYTF,TGCGCCAGCAGTGGCGGGACGGACCCGGCTGGCTACACCTTC
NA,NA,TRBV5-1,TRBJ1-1,CASSLGTPGWSTEAFF,TGCGCCAGCAGCTTGGGCACACCGGGGTGGAGCACTGAAGCTTTCTTT
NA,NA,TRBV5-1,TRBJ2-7,CASRAQSYEQYF,TGCGCCAGCAGGGCACAATCCTACGAGCAGTACTTC
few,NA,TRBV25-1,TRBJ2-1,CASVEGSNEQFF,TGTGCCAGCGTTGAGGGCAGCAATGAGCAGTTCTTC
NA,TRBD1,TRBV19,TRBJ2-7,CASSIAGTGNYEQYF,TGTGCCAGTAGTATAGCCGGGACAGGGAACTACGAGCAGTACTTC
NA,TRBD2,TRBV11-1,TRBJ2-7,CASSLAGGPTEEQYF,TGTGCCAGCAGCCTAGCGGGGGGGCCTACTGAAGAGCAGTACTTC
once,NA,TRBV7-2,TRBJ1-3,CASSLGGSFSGNTIYF,TGTGCCAGCAGCTTAGGGGGCAGCTTCTCTGGAAACACCATATATTTT
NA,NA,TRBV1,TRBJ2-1,CTRDGRDRPYNEQFF,TGCACCAGAGATGGCCGGGACAGACCCTACAATGAGCAGTTCTTC
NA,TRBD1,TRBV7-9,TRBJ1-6,CASSSGTGVIPLHF,TGTGCCAGCAGCTCAGGGACAGGGGTAATTCCCCTCCACTTT
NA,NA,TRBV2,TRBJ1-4,CASTGPNEKLFF,TGTGCCAGCACAGGCCCTAATGAAAAACTGTTTTTT
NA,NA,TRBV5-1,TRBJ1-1,CASSLAEQGWRNTEAFF,TGCGCCAGCAGCTTGGCCGAACAGGGATGGAGGAACACTGAAGCTTTCTTT
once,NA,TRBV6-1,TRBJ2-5,CASSGDYQETQYF,TGTGCCAGCAGCGGCGACTACCAAGAGACCCAGTACTTC